This TCR beta chain was obtained from a study of cytomegalovirus exposure and HLA in healthy donors. Trimming removed 3 bases at V and 8 bases at J, with 16 bases between. CDR3 length equals 14 residues. Germline V gene data show CDR1 as SGHRS and CDR2 as YFSETQ. Sequencing used immunoSEQ multiplex PCR; TCRdb keeps in-frame clones, though not all of them. The table lists about 260,000 clones, about nine tenths of them singletons, with 3% to 3.5% in the top ten. The rearrangement joins TRBV5-1 to TRBJ2-3; D perhaps matches TRBD1 (5 bases). Sequenced material: PBMCs. This clonotype was obtained from a woman under 40 in good health and CMV-seronegative. CDR3 residues: CASSSGAGAPTQYF. The CDR3 bases are TGCGCCAGCAGCTCGGGTGCTGGGGCCCCTACGCAGTATTTT.